The 12 T cell receptor beta chains presented below share a single source sample, sequenced in a study of T-cell memory formation after mild COVID-19. Each CDR3 protein gets one entry after TCRdb re-called the 5' RACE reads with MiXCR. The sample holds 65,000 to 95,000 distinct CDR3 sequences, roughly 12% seen once. Sample: PBMCs or a T cell subset sorted from them (not recorded which). Receptor source: a man younger than 35 who had mild COVID-19 (a few samples of this study predate the infection). Cell type and time point are not known.

V is TRBV9 and J is TRBJ2-2; possibly TRBD1 for D (6 bases). Germline CDR1 reads SGDLS; CDR2 reads YYNGEE. V was trimmed by 4 bases and J by 3 bases, leaving 13 bases between them. CDR3 length equals 15 residues. CDR3 coding DNA: TGTGCCAGCAGCCCGAGGGGGAGAGACACCGGGGAGCTGTTTTTT. This encodes CASSPRGRDTGELFF.

This clonotype appeared once. The V gene is TRBV27, the J gene TRBJ1-6, with D hard to call. Trimming took off 0 bases at V and 3 bases at J, with 12 bases between the two ends. Germline V gene lookup returns CDR1 MNHEY and CDR2 SMNVEV (reference sequence). This CDR3 has 17 residues. CDR3 nucleotides: TGTGCCAGCAGTTTATCCCCCCCGGTCGGCTATAATTCACCCCTCCACTTT. This gives the protein CASSLSPPVGYNSPLHF.

The sample holds a few counts of this clonotype. The rearrangement uses TRBV12-3 or TRBV12-4 and TRBJ1-1, with D uncertain. There are 15 residues in the CDR3. Trimming removed 4 bases at V and 0 bases at J, with 12 bases between. CDR3 in amino acids: CASSSRTAMNTEAFF. The DNA for the CDR3 is TGTGCCAGCAGTTCCCGGACCGCAATGAACACTGAAGCTTTCTTT.

This clonotype has more than one count but fewer than ten. The rearrangement uses TRBV7-3 and TRBJ2-3; 11 bases match TRBD2. The CDR3 covers 18 residues. Germline V CDR1 and CDR2: SGHTA, FQGTGA. Unmatched junction bases numbered 12, after V lost 5 bases and J lost 2 bases. The CDR3 DNA reads TGTGCCAGCAGCCTCGGGGCGACTAGCGGGGCAATCACAGATACGCAGTATTTT. Protein: CASSLGATSGAITDTQYF.

The gene calls are TRBV6-5 and TRBJ2-3; 13 bases fit TRBD2. The CDR3 totals 17 residues. After removal of 1 base from V and 6 bases from J, the junction contained 7 bases not matched to a gene. Looked up from germline, CDR1 is MNHEY and CDR2 is SVGAGI. The CDR3 bases are TGTGCCAGCAGTTACTTTGGGACTAGCGGGGACTTGGATACGCAGTATTTT. It encodes CASSYFGTSGDLDTQYF.

This clonotype was detected only a few times. In DNA, the CDR3 is TGTGCCAGCAGCAAAAGGCAGTGGTGCTACGAGCAGTACGTC. Translation: CASSKRQWCYEQYV. The J gene is TRBJ2-7, the V gene TRBV21-1. TRBV21-1 counts as a pseudogene. The CDR3 is 14 amino acids.

This clonotype was found a few times. This chain links TRBV3-1 with TRBJ2-7, with D perhaps matching TRBD1 (5 bases). CDR3 size: 14 residues. Germline CDR1 LGHDT, CDR2 YNNKEL (reference sequence). The ends were cut back, 5 bases at V and 4 bases at J, with 15 bases in the middle. CDR3 bases: TGTGCCAGCAGCGATCGCCAGGGAAGATACGAGCAGTACTTC. The encoded protein is CASSDRQGRYEQYF.

This clonotype was seen only a few times. The chain carries TRBV20-1 and TRBJ2-7, with D perhaps matching TRBD2 (6 bases). The germline CDR1 and CDR2 sequences are DFQATT and SNEGSKA (reference sequence). This CDR3 contains 13 residues. Trimming stripped 0 bases from V and 3 bases from J, with 9 bases between. CDR3 DNA: TGCAGTGCTAGAGATGGAGGGAGCTACGAGCAGTACGTC. It translates to CSARDGGSYEQYV.

The genes are TRBV4-1 and TRBJ2-3; D is unresolved. The CDR3 has 15 residues. In germline, CDR1 is MGHRA, CDR2 YSYEKL. Trimming removed 2 bases at V and 0 bases at J, with 9 bases between. For the CDR3, the DNA is TGCGCCAGCAGCCAATTCGGACCGAGCACAGATACGCAGTATTTT. It translates to CASSQFGPSTDTQYF.

The V call is TRBV7-9, the J call TRBJ1-5; 7 bases align to TRBD1. Losses at the gene ends were 4 bases for V and 4 bases for J; bases not matched to a gene: 4. CDR1 and CDR2 (germline): SEHNR, FQNEAQ (reference sequence). This CDR3 is built from 14 residues. CDR3 protein: CASSSTGRNQPQHF. The CDR3 DNA sequence: TGTGCCAGCAGCTCGACAGGGAGGAATCAGCCCCAGCATTTT.

The chain employs TRBV4-3 and TRBJ2-3; 13 nucleotides line up with TRBD2. The J segment lost 6 bases and the V segment lost 4 bases, leaving 7 bases of the junction unmatched. The V gene's germline CDR1 is LGHNA and CDR2 YSLEER. This CDR3 comprises 16 residues. CDR3 amino acids: CASSPKLAGGQDTQYF. The DNA for the CDR3 is TGCGCCAGCAGCCCCAAACTAGCGGGGGGGCAGGATACGCAGTATTTT.

This clonotype has only a few counts. V gene TRBV20-1 combines with J gene TRBJ1-1; D possibly corresponds to TRBD1 (5 bases). The germline V and J ends were trimmed by 0 bases and 5 bases, with 13 bases remaining between them. CDR1 is DFQATT and CDR2 is SNEGSKA in the germline V gene (reference sequence). The CDR3 is made up of 14 amino acids. The CDR3 is CSAREDTRGTEAFF. The DNA for the CDR3 is TGCAGTGCTAGAGAGGACACCAGAGGGACTGAAGCTTTCTTT.